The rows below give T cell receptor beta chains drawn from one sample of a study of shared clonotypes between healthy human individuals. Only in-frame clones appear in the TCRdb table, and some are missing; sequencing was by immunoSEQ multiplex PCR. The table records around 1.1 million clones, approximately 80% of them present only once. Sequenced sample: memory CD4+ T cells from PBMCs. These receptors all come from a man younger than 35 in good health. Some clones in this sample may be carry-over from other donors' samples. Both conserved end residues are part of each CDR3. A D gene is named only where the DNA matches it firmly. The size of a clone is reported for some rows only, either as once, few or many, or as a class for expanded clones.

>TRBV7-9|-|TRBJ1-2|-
CASSLVTYGYTF
TGTGCCAGCAGCTTAGTAACTTACGGCTACACCTTC
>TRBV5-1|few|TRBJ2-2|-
CASSRAVNTGELFF
TGCGCCAGCAGCAGGGCAGTGAACACCGGGGAGCTGTTTTTT
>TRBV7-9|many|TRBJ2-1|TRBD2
CASSSLAGGTLLNNEQFF
TGTGCCAGCAGCTCCCTAGCGGGAGGTACCTTACTAAACAATGAGCAGTTCTTC
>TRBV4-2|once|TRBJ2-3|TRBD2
CASSRGLARGSDTQYF
TGTGCCAGCAGCCGAGGACTAGCTAGGGGGTCTGATACGCAGTATTTT
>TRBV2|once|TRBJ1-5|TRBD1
CASRGQGEWQPQHF
TGTGCCAGCAGGGGACAGGGCGAGTGGCAGCCCCAGCATTTT
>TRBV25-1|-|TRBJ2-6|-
CASTRTAGAGSGANVLTF
TGTGCCAGCACCAGAACGGCAGGGGCGGGCTCTGGGGCCAACGTCCTGACTTTC
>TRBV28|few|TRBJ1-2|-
CASSLPLSPGRYTF
TGTGCCAGCAGTTTACCCCTCTCCCCCGGACGCTACACCTTC
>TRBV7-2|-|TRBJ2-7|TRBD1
CASSPDRGRDYEQYF
TGTGCCAGCAGCCCGGACAGGGGGCGCGACTACGAGCAGTACTTC
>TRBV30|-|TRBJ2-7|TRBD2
CAWTGGLAGGEQYF
TGTGCCTGGACCGGGGGGCTAGCGGGAGGTGAGCAGTACTTC
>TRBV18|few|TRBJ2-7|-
CASSRSGGVLSYEQYF
TGTGCCAGCTCCCGATCCGGAGGGGTCCTCTCCTACGAGCAGTACTTC
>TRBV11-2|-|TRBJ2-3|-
CASSPLHLTDTQYF
TGTGCCAGCAGCCCGTTACACCTCACAGATACGCAGTATTTT
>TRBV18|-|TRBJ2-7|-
CASSPNPDSYEQYF
TGTGCCAGCTCGCCTAATCCGGACAGCTACGAGCAGTACTTC
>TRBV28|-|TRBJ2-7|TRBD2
CASNIPGGGYEQYF
TGTGCCAGCAATATCCCTGGGGGGGGCTACGAGCAGTACTTC
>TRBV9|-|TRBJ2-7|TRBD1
CASSVDQGDQYF
TGTGCCAGCAGCGTAGACCAGGGGGATCAGTACTTC
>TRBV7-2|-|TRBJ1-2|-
CASSFEGEGYTF
TGTGCCAGCAGCTTTGAGGGGGAAGGCTACACCTTC
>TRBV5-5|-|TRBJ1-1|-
CASSSLLRMGTEAFF
TGTGCCAGCAGCTCCTTACTGAGAATGGGCACTGAAGCTTTCTTT
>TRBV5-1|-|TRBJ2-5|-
CASSPRLQETQYF
TGCGCCAGCAGCCCTCGGTTGCAAGAGACCCAGTACTTC
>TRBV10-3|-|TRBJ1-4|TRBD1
CATSLGQGGEKLFF
TGTGCCACCAGTTTAGGACAGGGGGGCGAAAAACTGTTTTTT
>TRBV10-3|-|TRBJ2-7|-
CAIRQGSGEQYF
TGTGCCATCAGGCAGGGTTCCGGAGAGCAGTACTTC
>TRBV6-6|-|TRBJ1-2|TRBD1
CASSPGQADYGYTF
TGTGCCAGCAGCCCTGGACAGGCGGACTATGGCTACACCTTC
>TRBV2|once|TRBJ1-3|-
CASSASRLNSGNTIYF
TGTGCCAGCAGTGCATCGCGGCTTAACTCTGGAAACACCATATATTTT
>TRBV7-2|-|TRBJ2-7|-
CASSRPGSLFRQHF
TGTGCCAGCAGCCGACCCGGCAGCTTATTTCGCCAGCACTTC
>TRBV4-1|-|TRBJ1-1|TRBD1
CASSQDMTGGLEAFF
TGCGCCAGCAGCCAAGACATGACAGGGGGCCTTGAAGCTTTCTTT
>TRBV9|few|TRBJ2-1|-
CASSVVAAGVNEQFF
TGTGCCAGCAGCGTAGTCGCGGCAGGAGTGAATGAGCAGTTCTTC
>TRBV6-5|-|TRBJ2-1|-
CASSYSPSEYNEQFF
TGTGCCAGCAGTTACTCGCCTTCAGAGTACAATGAGCAGTTCTTC
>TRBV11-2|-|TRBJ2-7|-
CASSLGLGGYEQYF
TGTGCCAGCAGCTTAGGGTTAGGGGGATACGAGCAGTACTTC
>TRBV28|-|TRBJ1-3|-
CATARGGHSADTIYF
TGTGCCACCGCGCGCGGAGGGCATTCTGCGGACACCATATATTTT
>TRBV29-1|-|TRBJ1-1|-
CSGLGGFQNTEAFF
TGCAGCGGACTAGGTGGGTTCCAGAACACTGAAGCTTTCTTT
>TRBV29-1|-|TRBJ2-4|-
CSVEDRGSDIQYF
TGCAGCGTTGAAGACAGGGGATCGGACATTCAGTACTTC
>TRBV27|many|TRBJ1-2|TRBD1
CASGSQGAGGYTF
TGTGCCAGCGGATCACAGGGGGCGGGTGGCTACACCTTC
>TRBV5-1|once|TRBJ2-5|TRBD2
CASSFGGSGGQETQYF
TGCGCCAGCAGCTTTGGCGGGTCGGGGGGCCAAGAGACCCAGTACTTC
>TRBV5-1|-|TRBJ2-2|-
CASSFSGPNTGELFF
TGCGCCAGCAGCTTCTCCGGGCCAAACACCGGGGAGCTGTTTTTT
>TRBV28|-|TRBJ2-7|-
CASSLGKRGGQTAYEQYF
TGTGCCAGCAGTTTAGGGAAGAGAGGAGGACAGACAGCCTACGAGCAGTACTTC
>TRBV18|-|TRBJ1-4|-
CASSPGLIEKLFF
TGTGCCAGCTCACCAGGCCTGATCGAAAAACTGTTTTTT
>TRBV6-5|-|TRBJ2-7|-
CASSYSGVPGYEQYF
TGTGCCAGCAGTTACTCAGGTGTGCCAGGATACGAGCAGTACTTC
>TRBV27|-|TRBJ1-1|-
CASSLSYGAEAFF
TGTGCCAGCAGTTTATCTTACGGGGCTGAAGCTTTCTTT
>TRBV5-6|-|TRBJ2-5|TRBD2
CASSSGTTETQYF
TGTGCCAGCAGCTCCGGGACTACTGAGACCCAGTACTTC
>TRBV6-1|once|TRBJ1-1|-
CASSQIQGTGAFF
TGTGCCAGCAGTCAAATACAGGGAACGGGTGCTTTCTTT
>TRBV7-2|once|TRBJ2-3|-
CASSLMTHPADTQYF
TGTGCCAGCAGCTTAATGACCCACCCCGCAGATACGCAGTATTTT
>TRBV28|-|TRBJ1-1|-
CASSFIRRVNTEAFF
TGTGCCAGCAGTTTTATAAGACGGGTGAACACTGAAGCTTTCTTT
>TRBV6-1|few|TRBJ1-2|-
CASNRVSANYGYTF
TGTGCCAGCAATCGGGTCAGTGCTAACTATGGCTACACCTTC
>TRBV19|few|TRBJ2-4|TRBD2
CASSRTSGRALAKNIQYF
TGTGCCAGTAGTAGGACTAGCGGGAGGGCCTTAGCCAAAAACATTCAGTACTTC
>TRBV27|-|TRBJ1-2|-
CASSFTPGLSYGYTF
TGTGCCAGCAGTTTTACGCCGGGACTGAGCTATGGCTACACCTTC
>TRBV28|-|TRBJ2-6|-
CASRGTDRRSGANVLTF
TGTGCCAGCAGGGGGACCGACCGCCGGTCTGGGGCCAACGTCCTGACTTTC
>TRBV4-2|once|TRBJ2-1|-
CASSQEGGSYNEQFF
TGTGCCAGCAGCCAAGAAGGGGGATCCTACAATGAGCAGTTCTTC
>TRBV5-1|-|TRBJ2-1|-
CASSSDPSGVQFF
TGCGCCAGCAGCTCGGACCCTTCAGGGGTGCAGTTCTTC
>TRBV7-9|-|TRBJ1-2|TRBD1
CASSSTQGSYGYTF
TGTGCCAGCAGCTCCACACAGGGGAGCTATGGATACACCTTC
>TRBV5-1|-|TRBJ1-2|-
CASSLSGGYTF
TGCGCCAGCAGCTTGTCGGGGGGCTACACCTTC
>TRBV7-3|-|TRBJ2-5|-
CASSPGQGETQYF
TGTGCCAGCAGTCCGGGACAAGGAGAGACCCAGTACTTC
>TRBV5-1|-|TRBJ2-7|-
CASSLAQMGDEQYF
TGCGCCAGCAGCTTGGCCCAAATGGGGGACGAGCAGTACTTC
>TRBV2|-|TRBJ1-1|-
CASSERLSPEAFF
TGTGCCAGCAGTGAGCGCCTTTCGCCCGAAGCTTTCTTT